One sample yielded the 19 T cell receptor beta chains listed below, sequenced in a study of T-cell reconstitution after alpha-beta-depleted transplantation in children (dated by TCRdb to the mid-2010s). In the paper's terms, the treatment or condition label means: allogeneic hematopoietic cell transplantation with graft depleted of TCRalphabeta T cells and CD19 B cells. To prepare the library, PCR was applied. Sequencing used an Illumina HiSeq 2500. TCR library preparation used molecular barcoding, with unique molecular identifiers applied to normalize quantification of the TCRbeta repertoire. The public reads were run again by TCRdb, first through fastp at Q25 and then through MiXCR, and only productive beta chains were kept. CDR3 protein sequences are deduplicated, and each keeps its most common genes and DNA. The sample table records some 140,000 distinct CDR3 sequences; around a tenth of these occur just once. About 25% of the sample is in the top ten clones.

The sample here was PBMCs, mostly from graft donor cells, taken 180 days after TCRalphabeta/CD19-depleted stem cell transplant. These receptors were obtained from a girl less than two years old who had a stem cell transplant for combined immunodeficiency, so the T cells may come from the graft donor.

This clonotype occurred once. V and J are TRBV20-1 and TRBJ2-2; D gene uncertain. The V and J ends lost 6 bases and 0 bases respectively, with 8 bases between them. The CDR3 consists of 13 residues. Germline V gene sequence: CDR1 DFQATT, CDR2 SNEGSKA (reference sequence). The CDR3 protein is CSALISNTGELFF. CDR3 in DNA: TGCAGTGCCCTCATCTCGAACACCGGGGAGCTGTTTTTT.

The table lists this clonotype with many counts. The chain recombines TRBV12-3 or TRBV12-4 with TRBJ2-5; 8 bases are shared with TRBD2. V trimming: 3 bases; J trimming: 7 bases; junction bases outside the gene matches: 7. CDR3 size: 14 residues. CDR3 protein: CASSFGLAWGTQYF. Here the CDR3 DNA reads TGTGCCAGCAGTTTCGGACTAGCTTGGGGGACCCAGTACTTC.

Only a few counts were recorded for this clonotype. The CDR3 coding sequence is TGCAGCGTTTGGCCCTCCGGAGGTGGCGAGCAGTACTTC. It codes for CSVWPSGGGEQYF. V and J are TRBV29-1 and TRBJ2-7; maybe TRBD2 (5 bases). CDR3 length: 13 residues. Trimming pared 5 bases from V and 6 bases from J, leaving 17 bases between. Germline-derived CDR1 and CDR2 are SQVTM and ANQGSEA.

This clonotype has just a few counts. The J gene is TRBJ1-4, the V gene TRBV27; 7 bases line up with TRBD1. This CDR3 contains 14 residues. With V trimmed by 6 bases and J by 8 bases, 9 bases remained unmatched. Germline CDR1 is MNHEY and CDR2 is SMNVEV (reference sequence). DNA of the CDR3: TGTGCCAGCAGCTCGAGACAGGGTCGGGAAAAACTGTTTTTT. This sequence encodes CASSSRQGREKLFF. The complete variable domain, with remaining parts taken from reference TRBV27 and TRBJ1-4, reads EAQVTQNPRYLITVTGKKLTVTCSQNMNHEYMSWYRQDPGLGLRQIYYSMNVEVTDKGDVPEGYKVSRKEKRNFPLILESPSPNQTSLYFCASSSRQGREKLFFGSGTQLSVL.

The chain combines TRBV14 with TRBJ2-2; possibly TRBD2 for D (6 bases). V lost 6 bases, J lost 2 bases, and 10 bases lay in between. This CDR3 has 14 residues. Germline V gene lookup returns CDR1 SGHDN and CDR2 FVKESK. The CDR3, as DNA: TGTGCCAGCAGGCGGGACTTAAACACCGGGGAGCTGTTTTTT. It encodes CASRRDLNTGELFF.

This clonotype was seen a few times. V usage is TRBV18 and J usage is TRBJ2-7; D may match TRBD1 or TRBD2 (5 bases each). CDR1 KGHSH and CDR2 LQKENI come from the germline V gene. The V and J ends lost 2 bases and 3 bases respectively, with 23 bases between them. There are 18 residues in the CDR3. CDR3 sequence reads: CASSPSLYNGGLNYEQYF. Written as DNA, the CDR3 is TGTGCCAGCTCACCAAGCCTGTACAATGGGGGATTGAACTACGAGCAGTACTTC.

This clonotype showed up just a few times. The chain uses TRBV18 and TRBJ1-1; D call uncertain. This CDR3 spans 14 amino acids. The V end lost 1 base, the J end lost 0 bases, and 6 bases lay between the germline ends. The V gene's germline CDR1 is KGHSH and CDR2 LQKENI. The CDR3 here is CASSPLAMNTEAFF. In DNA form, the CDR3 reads TGTGCCAGCTCACCACTTGCAATGAACACTGAAGCTTTCTTT.

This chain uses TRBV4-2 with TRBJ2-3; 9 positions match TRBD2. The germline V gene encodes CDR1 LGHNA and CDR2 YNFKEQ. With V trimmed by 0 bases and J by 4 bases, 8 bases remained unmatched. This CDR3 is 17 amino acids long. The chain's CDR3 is CASSQDRAGGRPDTQYF. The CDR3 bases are TGTGCCAGCAGCCAAGATAGGGCGGGGGGGCGCCCAGATACGCAGTATTTT.

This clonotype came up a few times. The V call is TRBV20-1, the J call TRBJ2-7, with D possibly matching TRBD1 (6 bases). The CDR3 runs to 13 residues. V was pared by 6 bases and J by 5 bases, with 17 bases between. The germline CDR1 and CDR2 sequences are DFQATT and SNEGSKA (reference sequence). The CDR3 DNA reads TGCAGTGCCCTGGGTCAGGGGATAAACGAGCAGTACTTC. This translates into CSALGQGINEQYF.

For the CDR3, the DNA is TGCAGTGCTACTCCGAGGGCCATCTATGGCTACACCTTC. This sequence encodes CSATPRAIYGYTF. The chain is built from TRBV20-1 and TRBJ1-2; D uncertain. V was trimmed by 4 bases and J by 4 bases, leaving 13 bases between them. CDR1 and CDR2 (germline): DFQATT, SNEGSKA (reference sequence). The CDR3 is made up of 13 amino acids.

The CDR3 loop reads CAWSFAGYSNQPQHF. CDR3 coding DNA: TGTGCCTGGAGCTTCGCGGGGTATAGCAATCAGCCCCAGCATTTT. The chain has TRBV30 and TRBJ1-5; the D is unclear. Trimming shortened V by 3 bases and J by 0 bases, and 12 bases separated the two germline ends. The CDR3 runs 15 residues. Germline V gene data show CDR1 as GTSNPN and CDR2 as SVGIG (reference sequence).

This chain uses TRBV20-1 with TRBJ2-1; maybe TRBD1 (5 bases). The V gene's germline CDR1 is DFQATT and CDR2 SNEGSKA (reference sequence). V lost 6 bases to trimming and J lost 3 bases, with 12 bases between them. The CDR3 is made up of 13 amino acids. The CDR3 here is CSADRVDYNEQFF. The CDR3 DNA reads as TGCAGTGCCGACAGAGTAGACTACAATGAGCAGTTCTTC.

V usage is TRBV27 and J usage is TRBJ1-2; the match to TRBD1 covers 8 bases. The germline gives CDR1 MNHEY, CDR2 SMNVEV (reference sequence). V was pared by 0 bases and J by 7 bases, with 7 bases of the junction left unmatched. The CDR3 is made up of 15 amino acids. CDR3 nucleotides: TGTGCCAGCAGTTTATCACCAGGGGGCATCGGTGGCTACACCTTC. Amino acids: CASSLSPGGIGGYTF.

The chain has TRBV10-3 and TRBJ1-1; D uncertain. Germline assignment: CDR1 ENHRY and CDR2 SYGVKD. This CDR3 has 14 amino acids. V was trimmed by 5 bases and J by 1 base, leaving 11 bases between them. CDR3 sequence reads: CAISLGSGNTEAFF. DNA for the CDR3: TGTGCCATCAGTTTGGGGTCAGGGAACACTGAAGCTTTCTTT.

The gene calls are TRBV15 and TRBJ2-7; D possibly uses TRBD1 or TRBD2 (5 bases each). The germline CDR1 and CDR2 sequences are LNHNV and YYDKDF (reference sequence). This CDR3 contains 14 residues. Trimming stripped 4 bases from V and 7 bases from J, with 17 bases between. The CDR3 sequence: CATSNRDLLGEQYF. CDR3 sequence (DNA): TGTGCCACCAGCAACCGGGACCTTCTCGGGGAGCAGTACTTC.

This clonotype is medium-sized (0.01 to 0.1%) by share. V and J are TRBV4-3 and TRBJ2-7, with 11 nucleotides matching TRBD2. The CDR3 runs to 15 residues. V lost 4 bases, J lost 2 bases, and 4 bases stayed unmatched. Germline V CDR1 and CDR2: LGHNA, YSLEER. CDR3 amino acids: CASSLLAGDAYEQYF. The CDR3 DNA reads TGCGCCAGCAGCCTACTAGCGGGAGATGCCTACGAGCAGTACTTC.

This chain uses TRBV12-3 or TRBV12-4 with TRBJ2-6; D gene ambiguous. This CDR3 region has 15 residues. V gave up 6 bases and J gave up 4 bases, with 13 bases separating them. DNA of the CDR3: TGTGCCAGCAGCTTTAGATCGAGGGGGGCCAACGTCCTGACTTTC. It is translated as CASSFRSRGANVLTF.

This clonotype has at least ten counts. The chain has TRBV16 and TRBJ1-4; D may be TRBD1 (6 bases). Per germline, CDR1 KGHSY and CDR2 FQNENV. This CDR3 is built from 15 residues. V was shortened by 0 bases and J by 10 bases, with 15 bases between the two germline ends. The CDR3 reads CASSQSTPRGGKLFF. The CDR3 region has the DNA TGTGCCAGCAGCCAATCCACGCCCAGAGGGGGAAAACTGTTTTTT.

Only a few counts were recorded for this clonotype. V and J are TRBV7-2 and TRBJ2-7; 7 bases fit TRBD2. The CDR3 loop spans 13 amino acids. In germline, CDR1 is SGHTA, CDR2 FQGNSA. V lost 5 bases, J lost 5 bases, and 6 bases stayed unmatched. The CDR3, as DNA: TGTGCCAGCAGCCCTATTGCGGGAGACGAGCAGTACTTC. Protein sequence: CASSPIAGDEQYF. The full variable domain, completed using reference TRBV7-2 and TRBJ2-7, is GAGVSQSPSNKVTEKGKDVELRCDPISGHTALYWYRQSLGQGLEFLIYFQGNSAPDKSGLPSDRFSAERTGGSVSTLTIQRTQQEDSAVYLCASSPIAGDEQYFGPGTRLTVT.